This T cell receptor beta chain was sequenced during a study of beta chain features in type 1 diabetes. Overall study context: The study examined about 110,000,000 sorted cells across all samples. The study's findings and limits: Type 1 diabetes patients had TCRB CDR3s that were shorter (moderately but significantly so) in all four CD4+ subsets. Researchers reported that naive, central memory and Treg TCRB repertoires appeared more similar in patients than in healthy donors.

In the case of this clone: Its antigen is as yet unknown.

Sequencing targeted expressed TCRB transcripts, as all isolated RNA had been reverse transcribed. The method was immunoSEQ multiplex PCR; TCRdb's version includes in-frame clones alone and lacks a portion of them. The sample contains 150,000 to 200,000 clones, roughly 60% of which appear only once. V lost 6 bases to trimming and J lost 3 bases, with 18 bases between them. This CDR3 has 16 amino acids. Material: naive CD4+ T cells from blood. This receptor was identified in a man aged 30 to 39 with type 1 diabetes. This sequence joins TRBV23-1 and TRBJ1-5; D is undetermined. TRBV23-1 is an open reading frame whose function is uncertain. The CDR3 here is CASRKKSTDTNQPQHF. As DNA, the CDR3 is TGCGCCAGCAGGAAAAAGAGTACAGACACCAATCAGCCCCAGCATTTT.